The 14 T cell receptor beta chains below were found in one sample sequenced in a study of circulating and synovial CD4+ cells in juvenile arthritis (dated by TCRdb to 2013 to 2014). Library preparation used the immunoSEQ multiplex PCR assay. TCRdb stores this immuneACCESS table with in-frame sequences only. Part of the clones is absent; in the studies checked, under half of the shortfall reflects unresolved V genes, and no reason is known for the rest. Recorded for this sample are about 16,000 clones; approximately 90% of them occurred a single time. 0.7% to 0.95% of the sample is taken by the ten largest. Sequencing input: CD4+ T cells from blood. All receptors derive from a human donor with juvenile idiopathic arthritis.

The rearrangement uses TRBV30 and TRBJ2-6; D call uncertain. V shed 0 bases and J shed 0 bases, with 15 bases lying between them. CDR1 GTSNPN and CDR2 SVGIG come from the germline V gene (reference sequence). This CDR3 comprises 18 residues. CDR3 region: CAWSVGVAAHSGANVLTF. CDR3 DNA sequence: TGTGCCTGGAGTGTAGGAGTCGCCGCCCACTCTGGGGCCAACGTCCTGACTTTC.

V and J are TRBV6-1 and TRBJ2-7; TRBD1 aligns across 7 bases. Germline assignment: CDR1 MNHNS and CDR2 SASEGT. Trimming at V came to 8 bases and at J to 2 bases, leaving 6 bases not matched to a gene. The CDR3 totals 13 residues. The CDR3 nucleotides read TGTGCCAGCCGTTTGGGGACAGCCTACGAGCAGTACTTC. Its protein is CASRLGTAYEQYF.

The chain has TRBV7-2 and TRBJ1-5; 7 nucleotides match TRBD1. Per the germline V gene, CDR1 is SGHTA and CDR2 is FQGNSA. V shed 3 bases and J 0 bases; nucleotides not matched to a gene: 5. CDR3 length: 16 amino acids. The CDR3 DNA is TGTGCCAGCAGCTTGCTGACAGGGCATAGCAATCAGCCCCAGCATTTT. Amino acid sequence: CASSLLTGHSNQPQHF.

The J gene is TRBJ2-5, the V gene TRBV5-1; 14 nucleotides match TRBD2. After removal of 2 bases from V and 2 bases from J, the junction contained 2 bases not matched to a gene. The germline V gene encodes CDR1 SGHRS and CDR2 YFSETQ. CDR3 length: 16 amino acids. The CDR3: CASSFRLAGGQETQYF. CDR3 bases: TGCGCCAGCAGCTTCCGACTAGCGGGGGGGCAAGAGACCCAGTACTTC. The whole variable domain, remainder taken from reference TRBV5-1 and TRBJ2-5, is KAGVTQTPRYLIKTRGQQVTLSCSPISGHRSVSWYQQTPGQGLQFLFEYFSETQRNKGNFPGRFSGRQFSNSRSEMNVSTLELGDSALYLCASSFRLAGGQETQYFGPGTRLLVL.

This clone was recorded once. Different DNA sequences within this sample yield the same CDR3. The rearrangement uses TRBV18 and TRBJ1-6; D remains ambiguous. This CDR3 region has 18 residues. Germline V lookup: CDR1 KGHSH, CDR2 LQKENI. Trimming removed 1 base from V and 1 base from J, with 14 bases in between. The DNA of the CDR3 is TGTGCCAGCTCACCACTGGAAGGCTCGGGATCCTATAATTCACCCCTCCACTTT. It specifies CASSPLEGSGSYNSPLHF.

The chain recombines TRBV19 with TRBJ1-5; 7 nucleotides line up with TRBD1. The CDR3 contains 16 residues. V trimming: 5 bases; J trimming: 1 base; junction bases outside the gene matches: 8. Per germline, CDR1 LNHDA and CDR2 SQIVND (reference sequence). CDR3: CASSPRQGRSNQPQHF. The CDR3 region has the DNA TGTGCCAGTAGTCCACGACAGGGTCGGAGCAATCAGCCCCAGCATTTT.

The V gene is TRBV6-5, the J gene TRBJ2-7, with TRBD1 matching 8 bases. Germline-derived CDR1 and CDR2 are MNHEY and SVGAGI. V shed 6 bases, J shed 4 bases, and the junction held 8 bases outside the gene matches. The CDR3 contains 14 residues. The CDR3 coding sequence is TGTGCCAGCAGCCCAACAGGGGGTCGATACGAGCAGTACTTC. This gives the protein CASSPTGGRYEQYF.

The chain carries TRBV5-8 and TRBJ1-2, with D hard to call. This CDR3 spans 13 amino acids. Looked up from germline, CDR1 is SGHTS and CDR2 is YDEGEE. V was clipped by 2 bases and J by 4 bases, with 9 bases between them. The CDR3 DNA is TGTGCCAGCAGCTTCCCCCTAAGCTATGGCTACACCTTC. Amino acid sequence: CASSFPLSYGYTF.

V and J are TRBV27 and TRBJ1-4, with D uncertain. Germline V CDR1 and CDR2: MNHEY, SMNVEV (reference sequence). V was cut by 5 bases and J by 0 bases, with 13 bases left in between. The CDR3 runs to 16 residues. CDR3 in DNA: TGTGCCAGCAGTCCCCTACGGGGAGCAACTAATGAAAAACTGTTTTTT. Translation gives CASSPLRGATNEKLFF. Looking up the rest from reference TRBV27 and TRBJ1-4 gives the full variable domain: EAQVTQNPRYLITVTGKKLTVTCSQNMNHEYMSWYRQDPGLGLRQIYYSMNVEVTDKGDVPEGYKVSRKEKRNFPLILESPSPNQTSLYFCASSPLRGATNEKLFFGSGTQLSVL.

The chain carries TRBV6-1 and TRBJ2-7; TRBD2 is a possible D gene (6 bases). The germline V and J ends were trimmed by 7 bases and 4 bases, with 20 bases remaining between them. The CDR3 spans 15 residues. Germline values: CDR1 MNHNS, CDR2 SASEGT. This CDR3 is CASTYLDSGAYEQYF. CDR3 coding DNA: TGTGCCAGCACCTACCTCGATTCGGGAGCGTACGAGCAGTACTTC.

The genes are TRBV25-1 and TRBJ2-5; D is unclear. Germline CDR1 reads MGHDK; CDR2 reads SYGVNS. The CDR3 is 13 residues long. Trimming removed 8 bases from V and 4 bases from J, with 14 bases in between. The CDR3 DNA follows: TGTGCCAGCTGTGGCGGAGTTAGAGAGACCCAGTACTTC. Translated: CASCGGVRETQYF.

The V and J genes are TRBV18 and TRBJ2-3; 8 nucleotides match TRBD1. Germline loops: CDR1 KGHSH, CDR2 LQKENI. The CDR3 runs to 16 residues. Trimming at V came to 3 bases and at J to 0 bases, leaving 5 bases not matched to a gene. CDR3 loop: CASSPRQGASTDTQYF. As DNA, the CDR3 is TGTGCCAGCTCACCGCGGCAGGGGGCTAGCACAGATACGCAGTATTTT.

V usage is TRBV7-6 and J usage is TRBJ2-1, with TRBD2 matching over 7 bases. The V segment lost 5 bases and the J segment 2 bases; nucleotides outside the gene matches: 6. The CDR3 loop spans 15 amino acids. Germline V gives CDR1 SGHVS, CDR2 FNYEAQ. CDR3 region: CASSALAGAYNEQFF. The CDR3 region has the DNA TGTGCCAGCAGCGCGTTGGCGGGGGCCTACAATGAGCAGTTCTTC.

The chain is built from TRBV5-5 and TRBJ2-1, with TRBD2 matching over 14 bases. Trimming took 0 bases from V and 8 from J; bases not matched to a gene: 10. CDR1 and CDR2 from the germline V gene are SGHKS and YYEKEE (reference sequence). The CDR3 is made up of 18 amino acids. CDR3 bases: TGTGCCAGCAGCTTGGAATCCCCGGGACTAGCGGGAGCACATGAGCAGTTCTTC. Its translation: CASSLESPGLAGAHEQFF.